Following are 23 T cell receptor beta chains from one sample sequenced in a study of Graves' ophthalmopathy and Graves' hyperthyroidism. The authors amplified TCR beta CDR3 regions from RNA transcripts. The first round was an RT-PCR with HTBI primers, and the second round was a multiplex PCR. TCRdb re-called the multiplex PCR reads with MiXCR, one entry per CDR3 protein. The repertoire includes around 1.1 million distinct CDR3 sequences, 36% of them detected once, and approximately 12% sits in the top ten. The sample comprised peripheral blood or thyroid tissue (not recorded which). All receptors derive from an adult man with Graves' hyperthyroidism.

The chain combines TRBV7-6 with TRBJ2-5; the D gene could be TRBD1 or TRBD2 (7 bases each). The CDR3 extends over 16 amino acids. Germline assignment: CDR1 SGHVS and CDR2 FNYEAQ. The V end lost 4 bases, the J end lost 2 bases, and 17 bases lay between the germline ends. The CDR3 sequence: CASSSGGTATQETQYF. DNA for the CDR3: TGTGCCAGCAGCTCCGGGGGGACAGCAACTCAAGAGACCCAGTACTTC.

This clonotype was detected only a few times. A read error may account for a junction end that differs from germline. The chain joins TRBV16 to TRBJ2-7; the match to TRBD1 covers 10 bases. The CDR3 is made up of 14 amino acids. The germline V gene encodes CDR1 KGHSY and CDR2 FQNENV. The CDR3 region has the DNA TGCGCCAGCAGCCAACCGACAGGGGGCGGGGAGCAGTACTTC. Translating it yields CASSQPTGGGEQYF.

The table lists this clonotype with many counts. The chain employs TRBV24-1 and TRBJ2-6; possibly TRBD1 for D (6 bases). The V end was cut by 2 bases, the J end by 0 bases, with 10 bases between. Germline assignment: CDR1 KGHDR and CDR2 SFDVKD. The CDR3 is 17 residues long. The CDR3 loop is CATSDSWTDSGANVLTF. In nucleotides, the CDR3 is TGTGCCACCAGTGATTCCTGGACAGACTCTGGGGCCAACGTCCTGACTTTC.

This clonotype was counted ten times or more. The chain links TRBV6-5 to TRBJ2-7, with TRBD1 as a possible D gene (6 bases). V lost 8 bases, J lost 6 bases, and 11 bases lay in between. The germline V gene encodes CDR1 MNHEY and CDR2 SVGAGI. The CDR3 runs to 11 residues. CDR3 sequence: CASGRGSEQYF. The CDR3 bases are TGTGCCAGCGGCAGGGGAAGCGAGCAGTACTTC.

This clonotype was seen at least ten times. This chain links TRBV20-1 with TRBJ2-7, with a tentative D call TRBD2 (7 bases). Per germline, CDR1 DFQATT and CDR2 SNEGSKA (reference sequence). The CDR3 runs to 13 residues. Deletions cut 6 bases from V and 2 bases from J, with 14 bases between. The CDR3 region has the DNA TGCAGTGCAGGGGGGGACACCACCTACGAGCAGTACTTC. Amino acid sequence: CSAGGDTTYEQYF.

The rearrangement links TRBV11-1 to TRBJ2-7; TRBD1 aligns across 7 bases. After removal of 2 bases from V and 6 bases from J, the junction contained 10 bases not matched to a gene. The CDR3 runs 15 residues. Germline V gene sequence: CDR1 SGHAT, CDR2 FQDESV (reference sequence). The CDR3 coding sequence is TGTGCCAGCAGCTTACCAGGACAGGCTGTCAGCGAGCAGTACTTC. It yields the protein CASSLPGQAVSEQYF.

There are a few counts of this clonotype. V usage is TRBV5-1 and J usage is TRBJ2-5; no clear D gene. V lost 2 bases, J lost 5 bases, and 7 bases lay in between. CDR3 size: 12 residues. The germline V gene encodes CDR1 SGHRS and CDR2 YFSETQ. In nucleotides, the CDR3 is TGCGCCAGCAGCTTCAATTATGAGACCCAGTACTTC. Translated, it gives CASSFNYETQYF.

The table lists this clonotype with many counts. The CDR3 DNA reads as TGTGCCAGCAGCTTAACGGGACAGCGGAACACTGAAGCTTTCTTT. Translated: CASSLTGQRNTEAFF. The chain recombines TRBV7-9 with TRBJ1-1, with TRBD1 identical over 7 bases. Germline V CDR1 and CDR2: SEHNR, FQNEAQ (reference sequence). The CDR3 sequence is 15 residues long. V lost 2 bases to trimming and J lost 1 base; unmatched junction nucleotides: 4. Full variable domain (outside the CDR3, taken from reference TRBV7-9 and TRBJ1-1): DTGVSQNPRHKITKRGQNVTFRCDPISEHNRLYWYRQTLGQGPEFLTYFQNEAQLEKSRLLSDRFSAERPKGSFSTLEIQRTEQGDSAMYLCASSLTGQRNTEAFFGQGTRLTVV.

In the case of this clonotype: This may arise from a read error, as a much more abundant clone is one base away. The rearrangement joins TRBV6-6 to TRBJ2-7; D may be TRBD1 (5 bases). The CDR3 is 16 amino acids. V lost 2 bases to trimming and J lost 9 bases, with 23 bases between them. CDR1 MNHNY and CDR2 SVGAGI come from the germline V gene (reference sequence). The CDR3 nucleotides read TGTGCCAGCAGTTACCCCATGGCCAGGGCCCAGGACGGGCAGTACTTC. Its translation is CASSYPMARAQDGQYF.

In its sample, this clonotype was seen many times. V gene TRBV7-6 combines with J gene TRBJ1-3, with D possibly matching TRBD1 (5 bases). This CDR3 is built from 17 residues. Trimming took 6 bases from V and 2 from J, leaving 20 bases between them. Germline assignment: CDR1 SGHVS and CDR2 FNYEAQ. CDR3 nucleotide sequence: TGTGCCAGCAGTCAACGCGAAAGGGGATTCGCTGGAAACACCATATATTTT. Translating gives CASSQRERGFAGNTIYF. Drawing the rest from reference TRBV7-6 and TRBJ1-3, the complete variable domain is GAGVSQSPRYKVTKRGQDVALRCDPISGHVSLYWYRQALGQGPEFLTYFNYEAQQDKSGLPNDRFSAERPEGSISTLTIQRTEQRDSAMYRCASSQRERGFAGNTIYFGEGSWLTVV.

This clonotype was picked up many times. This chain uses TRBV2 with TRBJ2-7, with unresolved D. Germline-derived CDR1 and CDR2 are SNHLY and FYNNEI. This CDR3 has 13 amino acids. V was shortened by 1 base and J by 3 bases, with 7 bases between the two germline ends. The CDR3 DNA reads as TGTGCCAGCAGTGAAGACAGATACTACGAGCAGTACTTC. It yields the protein CASSEDRYYEQYF.

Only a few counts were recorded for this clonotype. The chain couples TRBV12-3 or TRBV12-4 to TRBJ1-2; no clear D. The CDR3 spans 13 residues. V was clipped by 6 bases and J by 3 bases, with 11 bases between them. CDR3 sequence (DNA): TGTGCCAGCAGCTCCGGGGTCCACTATGGCTACACCTTC. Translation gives CASSSGVHYGYTF.

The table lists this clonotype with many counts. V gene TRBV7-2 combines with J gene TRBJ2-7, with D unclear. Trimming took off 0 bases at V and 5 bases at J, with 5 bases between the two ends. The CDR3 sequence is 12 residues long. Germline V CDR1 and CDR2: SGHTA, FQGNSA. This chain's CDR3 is CASSLAPHEQYF. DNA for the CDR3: TGTGCCAGCAGCTTAGCGCCACACGAGCAGTACTTC.

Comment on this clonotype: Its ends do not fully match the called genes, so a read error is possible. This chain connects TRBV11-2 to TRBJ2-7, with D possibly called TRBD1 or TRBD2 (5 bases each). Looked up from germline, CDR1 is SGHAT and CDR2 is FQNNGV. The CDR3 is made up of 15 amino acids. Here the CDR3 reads CASSQGRRGEGEQYF. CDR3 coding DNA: TGCGCCAGCAGCCAAGGTAGAAGGGGTGAGGGCGAGCAGTACTTC.

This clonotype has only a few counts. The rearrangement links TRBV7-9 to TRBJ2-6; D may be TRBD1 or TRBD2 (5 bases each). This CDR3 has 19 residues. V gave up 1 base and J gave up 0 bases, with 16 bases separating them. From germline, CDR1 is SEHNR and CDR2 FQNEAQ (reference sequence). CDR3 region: CASSLVSGQPHSGANVLTF. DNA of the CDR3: TGTGCCAGCAGCTTAGTTTCGGGGCAACCGCACTCTGGGGCCAACGTCCTGACTTTC.

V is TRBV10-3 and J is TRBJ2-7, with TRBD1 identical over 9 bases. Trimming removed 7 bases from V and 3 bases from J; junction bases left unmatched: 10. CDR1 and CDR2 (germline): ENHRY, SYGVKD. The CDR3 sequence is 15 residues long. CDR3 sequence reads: CAITPGQGNGYEQYF. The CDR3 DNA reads TGTGCCATCACCCCGGGACAGGGTAATGGCTACGAGCAGTACTTC.

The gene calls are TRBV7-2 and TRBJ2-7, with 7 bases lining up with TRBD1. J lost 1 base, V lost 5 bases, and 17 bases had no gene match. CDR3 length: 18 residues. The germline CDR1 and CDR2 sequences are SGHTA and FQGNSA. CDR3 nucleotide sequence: TGTGCCAGCAGCAATAGACAGGGCCGTCCCATTAGATCCTACGAGCAGTACTTC. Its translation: CASSNRQGRPIRSYEQYF.

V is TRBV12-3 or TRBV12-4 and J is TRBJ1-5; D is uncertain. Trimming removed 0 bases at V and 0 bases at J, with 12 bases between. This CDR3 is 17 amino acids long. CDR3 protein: CASSLAGRGSSNQPQHF. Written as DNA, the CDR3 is TGTGCCAGCAGTTTAGCAGGCCGGGGATCTAGCAATCAGCCCCAGCATTTT.

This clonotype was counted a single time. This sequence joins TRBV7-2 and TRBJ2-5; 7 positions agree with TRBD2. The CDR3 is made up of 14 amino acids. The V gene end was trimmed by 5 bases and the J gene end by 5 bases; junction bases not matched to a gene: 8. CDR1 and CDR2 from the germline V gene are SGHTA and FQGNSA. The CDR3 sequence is CASSRNTGGETQYF. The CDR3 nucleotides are TGTGCCAGCAGCCGAAATACCGGGGGGGAGACCCAGTACTTC.

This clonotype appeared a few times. CDR3 nucleotide sequence: TGCGCCAGCAGCTTGAATGCGGGAACGGGGGAAAAACTGTTTTTT. Encoded protein: CASSLNAGTGEKLFF. The rearrangement uses TRBV5-1 and TRBJ1-4; no clear D gene. The germline gives CDR1 SGHRS, CDR2 YFSETQ. Deletions cut 1 base from V and 8 bases from J, with 15 bases between. The CDR3 runs to 15 residues.

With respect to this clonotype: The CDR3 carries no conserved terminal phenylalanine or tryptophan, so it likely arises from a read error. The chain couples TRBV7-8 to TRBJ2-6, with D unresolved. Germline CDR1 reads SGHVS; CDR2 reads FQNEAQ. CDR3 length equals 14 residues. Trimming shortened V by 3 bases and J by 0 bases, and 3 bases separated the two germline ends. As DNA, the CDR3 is TGTGCCAGCAGCTTCAACTCTGGGGCCAACGTCCTGACTCCA. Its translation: CASSFNSGANVLTP.

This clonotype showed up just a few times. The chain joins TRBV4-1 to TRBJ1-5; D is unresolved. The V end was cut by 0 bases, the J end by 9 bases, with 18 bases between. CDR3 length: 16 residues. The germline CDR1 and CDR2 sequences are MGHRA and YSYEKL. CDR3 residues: CASSQDLGPAGRPQHF. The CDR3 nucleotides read TGCGCCAGCAGCCAAGATCTGGGCCCCGCGGGCAGGCCCCAGCATTTT.

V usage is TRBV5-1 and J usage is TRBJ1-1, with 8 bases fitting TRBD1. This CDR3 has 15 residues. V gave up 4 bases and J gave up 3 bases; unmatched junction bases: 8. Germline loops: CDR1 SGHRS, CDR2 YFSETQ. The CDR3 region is CASSLEPTGDTEAFF. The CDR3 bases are TGCGCCAGCAGCCTCGAACCGACAGGGGACACTGAAGCTTTCTTT.